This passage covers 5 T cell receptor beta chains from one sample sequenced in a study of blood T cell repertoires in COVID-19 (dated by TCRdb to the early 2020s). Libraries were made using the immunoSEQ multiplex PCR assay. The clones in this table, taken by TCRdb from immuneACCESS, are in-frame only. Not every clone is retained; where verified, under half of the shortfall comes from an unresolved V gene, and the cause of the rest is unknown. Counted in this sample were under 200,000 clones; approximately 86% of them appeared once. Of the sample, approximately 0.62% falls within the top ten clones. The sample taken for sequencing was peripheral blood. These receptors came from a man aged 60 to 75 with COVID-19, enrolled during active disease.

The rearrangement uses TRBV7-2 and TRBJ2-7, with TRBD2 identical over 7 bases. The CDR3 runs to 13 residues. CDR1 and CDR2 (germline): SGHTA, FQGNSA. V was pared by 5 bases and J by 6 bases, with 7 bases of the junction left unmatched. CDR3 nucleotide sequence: TGTGCCAGCAGCCGGGACTACCGGGTCGAGCAGTACTTC. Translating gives CASSRDYRVEQYF. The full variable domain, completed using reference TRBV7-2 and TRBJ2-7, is GAGVSQSPSNKVTEKGKDVELRCDPISGHTALYWYRQSLGQGLEFLIYFQGNSAPDKSGLPSDRFSAERTGGSVSTLTIQRTQQEDSAVYLCASSRDYRVEQYFGPGTRLTVT.

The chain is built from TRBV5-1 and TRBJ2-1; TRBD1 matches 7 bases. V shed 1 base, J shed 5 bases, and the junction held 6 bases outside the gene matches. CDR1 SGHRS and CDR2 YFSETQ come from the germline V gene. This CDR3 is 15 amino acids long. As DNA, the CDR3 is TGCGCCAGCAGCTTGCAACAGGGGTCTAACAATGAGCAGTTCTTC. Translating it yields CASSLQQGSNNEQFF.

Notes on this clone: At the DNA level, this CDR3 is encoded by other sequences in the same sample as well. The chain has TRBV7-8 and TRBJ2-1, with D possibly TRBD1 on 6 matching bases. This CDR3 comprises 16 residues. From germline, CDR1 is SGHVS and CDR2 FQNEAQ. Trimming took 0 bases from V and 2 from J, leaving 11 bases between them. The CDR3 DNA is TGTGCCAGCAGCTTAGCGGGGGCGACCACCTACAATGAGCAGTTCTTC. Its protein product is CASSLAGATTYNEQFF.

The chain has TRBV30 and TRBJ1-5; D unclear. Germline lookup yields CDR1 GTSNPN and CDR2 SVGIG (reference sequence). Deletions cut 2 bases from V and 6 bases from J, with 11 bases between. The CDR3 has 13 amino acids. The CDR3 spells CAWSPSPGQPQHF. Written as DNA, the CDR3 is TGTGCCTGGAGTCCCTCCCCCGGTCAGCCCCAGCATTTT.

CDR3: CASSPSFGGAGNQPQHF. CDR3 sequence (DNA): TGTGCCAGTAGTCCCTCGTTTGGGGGCGCGGGCAATCAGCCCCAGCATTTT. The rearrangement joins TRBV19 to TRBJ1-5; TRBD1 is a possible D gene (6 bases). From germline, CDR1 is LNHDA and CDR2 SQIVND (reference sequence). There are 17 residues in the CDR3. V dropped 5 bases and J dropped 2 bases, with 19 bases sitting between them.